This TCR beta chain came from a study of CD8 T cells in Susac syndrome. Study conclusions and caveats: The study acknowledged a relatively small number of individuals in its TCR sequencing and HLA analysis.

CD8+ and CD4+ T cells circulating in blood were sequenced for TCR beta. While serving as controls, healthy donors were matched for age and sex. The authors reverse transcribed about 0.45 to 1 ug RNA with random hexamers. Amplification of the TCR beta CDR3 was carried out by immunoSEQ multiplex PCR, which spanned a total of 54 Vbeta and 13 Jbeta segments. From the immunoSEQ multiplex PCR reads, TCRdb called clonotypes with MiXCR, one entry per CDR3 protein. The table has about 120,000 distinct CDR3 sequences, approximately 94% seen once; the top ten hold about 0.089%. A word on this clonotype: Its specificity is unknown.

The sample was CD4+ T cells from PBMCs. This TCR came from a human donor in good health.

As DNA, the CDR3 is TGCAGTGCTAGAGATGGGGCAGGGAACTCCTACGAGCAGTACTTC. This translates into CSARDGAGNSYEQYF. V is TRBV20-1 and J is TRBJ2-7, with TRBD1 as a possible D gene (5 bases). Germline V gene lookup returns CDR1 DFQATT and CDR2 SNEGSKA (reference sequence). There are 15 residues in the CDR3. V lost 0 bases and J 0 bases, leaving 12 bases between the germline ends.